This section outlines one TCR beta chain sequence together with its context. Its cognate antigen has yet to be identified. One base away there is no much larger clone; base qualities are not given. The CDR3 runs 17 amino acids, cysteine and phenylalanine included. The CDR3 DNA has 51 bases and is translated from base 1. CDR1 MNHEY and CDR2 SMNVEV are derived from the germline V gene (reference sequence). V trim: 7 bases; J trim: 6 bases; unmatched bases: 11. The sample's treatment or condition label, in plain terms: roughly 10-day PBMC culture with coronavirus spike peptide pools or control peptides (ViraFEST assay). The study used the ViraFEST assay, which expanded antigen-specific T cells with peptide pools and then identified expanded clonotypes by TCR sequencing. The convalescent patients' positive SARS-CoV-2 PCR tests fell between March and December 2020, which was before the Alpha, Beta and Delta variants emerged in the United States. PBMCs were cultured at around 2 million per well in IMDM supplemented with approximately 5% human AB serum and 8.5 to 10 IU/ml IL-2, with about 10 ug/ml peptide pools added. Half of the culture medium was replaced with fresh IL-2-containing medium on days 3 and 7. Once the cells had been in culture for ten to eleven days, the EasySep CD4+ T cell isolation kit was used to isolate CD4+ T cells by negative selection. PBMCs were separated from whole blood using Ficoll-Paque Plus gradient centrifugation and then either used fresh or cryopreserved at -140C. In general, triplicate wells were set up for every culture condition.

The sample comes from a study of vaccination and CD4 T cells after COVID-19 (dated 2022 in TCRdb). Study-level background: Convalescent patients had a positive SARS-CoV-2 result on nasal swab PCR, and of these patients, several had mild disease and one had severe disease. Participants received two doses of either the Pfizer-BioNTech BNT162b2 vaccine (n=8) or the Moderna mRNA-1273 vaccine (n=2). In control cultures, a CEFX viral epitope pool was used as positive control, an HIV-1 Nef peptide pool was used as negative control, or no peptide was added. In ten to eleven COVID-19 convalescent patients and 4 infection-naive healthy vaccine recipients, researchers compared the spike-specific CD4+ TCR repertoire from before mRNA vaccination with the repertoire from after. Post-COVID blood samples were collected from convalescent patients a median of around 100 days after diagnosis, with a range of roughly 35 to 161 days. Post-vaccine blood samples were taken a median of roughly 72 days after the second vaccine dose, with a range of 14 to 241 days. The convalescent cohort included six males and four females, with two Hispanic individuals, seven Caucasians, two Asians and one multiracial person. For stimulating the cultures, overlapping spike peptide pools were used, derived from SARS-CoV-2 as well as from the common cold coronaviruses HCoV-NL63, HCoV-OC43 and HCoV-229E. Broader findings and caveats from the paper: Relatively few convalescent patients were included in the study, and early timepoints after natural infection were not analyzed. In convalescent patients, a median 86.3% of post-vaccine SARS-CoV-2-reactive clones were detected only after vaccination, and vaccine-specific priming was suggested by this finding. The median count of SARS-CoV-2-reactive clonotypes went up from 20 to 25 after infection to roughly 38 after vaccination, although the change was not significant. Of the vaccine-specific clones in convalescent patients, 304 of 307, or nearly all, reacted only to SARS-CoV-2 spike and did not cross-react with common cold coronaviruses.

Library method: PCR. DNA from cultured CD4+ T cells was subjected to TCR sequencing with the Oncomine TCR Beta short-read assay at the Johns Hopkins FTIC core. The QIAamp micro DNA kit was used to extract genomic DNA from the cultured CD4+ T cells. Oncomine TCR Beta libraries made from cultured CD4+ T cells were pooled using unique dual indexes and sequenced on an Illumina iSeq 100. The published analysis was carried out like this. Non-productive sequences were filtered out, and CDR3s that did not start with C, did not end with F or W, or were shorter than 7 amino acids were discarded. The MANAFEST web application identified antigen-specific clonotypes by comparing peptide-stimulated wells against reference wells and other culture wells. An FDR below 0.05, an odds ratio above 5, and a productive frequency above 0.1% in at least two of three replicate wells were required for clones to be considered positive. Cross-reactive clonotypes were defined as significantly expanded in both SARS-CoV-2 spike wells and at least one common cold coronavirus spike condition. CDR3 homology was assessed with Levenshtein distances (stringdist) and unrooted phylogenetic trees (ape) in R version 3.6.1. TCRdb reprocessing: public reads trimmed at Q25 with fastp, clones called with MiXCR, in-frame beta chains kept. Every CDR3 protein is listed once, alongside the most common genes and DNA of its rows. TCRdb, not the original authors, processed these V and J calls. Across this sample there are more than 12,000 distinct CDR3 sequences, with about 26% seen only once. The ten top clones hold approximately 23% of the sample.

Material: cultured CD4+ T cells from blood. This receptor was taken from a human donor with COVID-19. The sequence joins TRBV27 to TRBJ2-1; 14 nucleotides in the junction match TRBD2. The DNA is TGTGCCAGCACATCAACTAAGACTAGCGGGGGGGTCAATGAGCAGTTCTTC. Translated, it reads CASTSTKTSGGVNEQFF.